One and the same sample provided the 22 T cell receptor beta chains below, sequenced in a study of shared clonotypes between healthy human individuals. Sequencing used immunoSEQ multiplex PCR; TCRdb keeps in-frame clones, though not all of them. The table has roughly 330,000 clones, around 72% seen once; the top ten hold around a tenth. The sequenced sample consisted of memory CD4+ T cells sorted from blood. Subset described: CD45RA-negative fraction. These receptors were obtained from a young man in good health.

The rearrangement joins TRBV28 to TRBJ2-2, with 7 bases identical to TRBD2. In germline, CDR1 is MDHEN, CDR2 SYDVKM. This CDR3 region has 17 residues. The trim removed 4 bases at V and 7 bases at J, leaving 15 bases unmatched. The CDR3, as DNA: TGTGCCAGCAGTTCTCCCTGGCGGGACGGGGGGAACGGGGAGCTGTTTTTT. Translating it yields CASSSPWRDGGNGELFF. Full variable domain (missing parts from reference TRBV28 and TRBJ2-2): DVKVTQSSRYLVKRTGEKVFLECVQDMDHENMFWYRQDPGLGLRLIYFSYDVKMKEKGDIPEGYSVSREKKERFSLILESASTNQTSMYLCASSSPWRDGGNGELFFGEGSRLTVL.

J is TRBJ1-5 and V is TRBV5-4; 9 bases line up with TRBD1. Germline assignment: CDR1 SGHNT and CDR2 YYREEE (reference sequence). V lost 4 bases, J lost 6 bases, and 8 bases stayed unmatched. CDR3 size: 15 residues. The CDR3 is CASSPGQGQAQPQHF. CDR3 in DNA: TGTGCCAGCAGCCCGGGACAGGGCCAGGCTCAGCCCCAGCATTTT.

This chain joins TRBV9 and TRBJ2-5; maybe TRBD2 (6 bases). Trimming removed 0 bases at V and 4 bases at J, with 13 bases between. Germline V gene data show CDR1 as SGDLS and CDR2 as YYNGEE. The CDR3 spans 15 residues. CDR3 in DNA: TGTGCCAGCAGCGTAGACGGGAGTGGGGTAGAGACCCAGTACTTC. It encodes CASSVDGSGVETQYF.

The V call is TRBV19, the J call TRBJ2-7, with TRBD2 matching over 7 bases. V gave up 7 bases and J gave up 0 bases; unmatched junction bases: 0. The CDR3 extends over 12 amino acids. From germline, CDR1 is LNHDA and CDR2 SQIVND (reference sequence). CDR3: CASTSGSYEQYF. DNA for the CDR3: TGTGCCAGTACTAGCGGCTCCTACGAGCAGTACTTC.

The rearrangement joins TRBV19 to TRBJ1-1; D call uncertain. V gave up 5 bases and J gave up 2 bases, with 12 bases separating them. The CDR3 consists of 14 residues. Germline V lookup: CDR1 LNHDA, CDR2 SQIVND (reference sequence). CDR3 DNA sequence: TGTGCCAGTAGTCAGGCAACAATAAACACTGAAGCTTTCTTT. It is translated as CASSQATINTEAFF.

The rearrangement uses TRBV28 and TRBJ2-2, with D unresolved. The V end lost 4 bases, the J end lost 0 bases, and 15 bases lay between the germline ends. The germline V gene has CDR1 MDHEN and CDR2 SYDVKM. This CDR3 has 17 amino acids. CDR3 protein: CASSSHRLFANTGELFF. The CDR3 nucleotides are TGTGCCAGCAGTTCCCACCGCCTGTTCGCGAACACCGGGGAGCTGTTTTTT.

As to this clone: A much larger clone lies a single base off, so this may be a read error. The chain combines TRBV2 with TRBJ2-7, with D hard to call. CDR3 length equals 12 residues. Germline V gives CDR1 SNHLY, CDR2 FYNNEI. The V end was cut by 5 bases, the J end by 2 bases, with 7 bases between. The CDR3 protein is CASSTATYEQYF. CDR3 nucleotide sequence: TGTGCCAGCAGTACGGCCACCTACGAGCAGTACTTC.

A few counts support this clone. The chain employs TRBV10-3 and TRBJ2-7; TRBD2 aligns across 14 bases. The CDR3 sequence is 18 residues long. Losses at the gene ends were 6 bases for V and 3 bases for J; bases not matched to a gene: 13. Per germline, CDR1 ENHRY and CDR2 SYGVKD. CDR3 sequence (DNA): TGTGCCATCAGGGAAAGGACCGGGACTAGCGGGAGAATCTACGAGCAGTACTTC. Translation gives CAIRERTGTSGRIYEQYF.

The rearrangement links TRBV10-1 to TRBJ1-2, with D perhaps matching TRBD1 (5 bases). This CDR3 has 15 residues. Germline V CDR1 and CDR2: WNHNN, SYGVQD (reference sequence). Trimming took off 0 bases at V and 3 bases at J, with 11 bases between the two ends. DNA of the CDR3: TGCGCCAGCAGTGAGTCAAGGGGCGGCTACTATGGCTACACCTTC. Its protein is CASSESRGGYYGYTF.

This clone was recorded a few times. The V gene is TRBV7-2, the J gene TRBJ1-1; D unresolved. In germline, CDR1 is SGHTA, CDR2 FQGNSA. This CDR3 contains 12 residues. V lost 6 bases to trimming and J lost 5 bases, with 10 bases between them. This CDR3 reads CASRGVGTEAFF. Here the CDR3 DNA reads TGTGCCAGCAGGGGCGTGGGGACTGAAGCTTTCTTT.

V usage is TRBV7-9 and J usage is TRBJ2-7; D is undetermined. CDR3 size: 14 residues. V was shortened by 4 bases and J by 4 bases, with 14 bases between the two germline ends. Looked up from germline, CDR1 is SEHNR and CDR2 is FQNEAQ (reference sequence). This CDR3 reads CASSSSDEAYEQYF. The CDR3 coding sequence is TGTGCCAGCAGCTCCAGCGACGAGGCTTACGAGCAGTACTTC.

The CDR3 here is CASSPGLPTDTQYF. The CDR3 coding sequence is TGTGCCAGCAGCCCGGGACTACCAACAGATACGCAGTATTTT. The chain employs TRBV2 and TRBJ2-3, with 7 bases identical to TRBD2. This CDR3 is built from 14 residues. Germline values: CDR1 SNHLY, CDR2 FYNNEI. The J segment lost 3 bases and the V segment lost 6 bases, leaving 6 bases of the junction unmatched.

This clone was recorded a few times. The V and J genes are TRBV5-1 and TRBJ1-3; perhaps TRBD1 as D (6 bases). This CDR3 has 17 residues. Germline assignment: CDR1 SGHRS and CDR2 YFSETQ. V lost 2 bases and J 4 bases, leaving 19 bases between the germline ends. The CDR3 spells CASSFGQTGLAGNTIYF. The CDR3 nucleotides read TGCGCCAGCAGCTTTGGTCAAACAGGGTTGGCAGGAAACACCATATATTTT.

V is TRBV11-3 and J is TRBJ2-1; D assignment may be TRBD1 or TRBD2 (6 bases each). The V gene lost 2 bases and the J gene lost 8 bases, with 13 bases spanning the gap. The CDR3 totals 14 residues. Germline loops: CDR1 SGHNT, CDR2 YENEEA. CDR3: CASSLKNGGYEQFF. The CDR3 region has the DNA TGTGCCAGCAGCTTAAAAAACGGGGGCTATGAGCAGTTCTTC.

CDR3 sequence (DNA): TGTGCCAGCACCAGCGCGGGACACAACACTGAAGCTTTCTTT. It is translated as CASTSAGHNTEAFF. This sequence joins TRBV6-1 and TRBJ1-1; D might be TRBD1 (6 bases). Deletions cut 7 bases from V and 2 bases from J, with 14 bases between. The CDR3 is made up of 14 amino acids. From germline, CDR1 is MNHNS and CDR2 SASEGT.

This clone was counted a few times. J is TRBJ2-2 and V is TRBV9; TRBD2 matches 11 bases. The germline gives CDR1 SGDLS, CDR2 YYNGEE. The CDR3 has 15 residues. After removal of 0 bases from V and 6 bases from J, the junction contained 1 base not matched to a gene. CDR3 in DNA: TGTGCCAGCAGCGTAGGACTAGCGGGACCCGGGGAGCTGTTTTTT. Its protein product is CASSVGLAGPGELFF.

The genes are TRBV5-1 and TRBJ1-2, with D hard to call. Trimming removed 4 bases at V and 5 bases at J, with 9 bases between. Germline V CDR1 and CDR2: SGHRS, YFSETQ. The CDR3 sequence is 12 residues long. The CDR3 DNA reads as TGCGCCAGCAGCGAAGGCGAATATGGCTACACCTTC. This gives the protein CASSEGEYGYTF.

The J gene is TRBJ2-1, the V gene TRBV28; TRBD2 aligns across 8 bases. V lost 1 base to trimming and J lost 5 bases; unmatched junction nucleotides: 1. Looked up from germline, CDR1 is MDHEN and CDR2 is SYDVKM. This CDR3 comprises 14 residues. The CDR3 loop is CASSLSGGDNEQFF. The CDR3 DNA sequence: TGTGCCAGCAGTTTATCCGGGGGGGACAATGAGCAGTTCTTC. The complete variable domain, with remaining parts taken from reference TRBV28 and TRBJ2-1, reads DVKVTQSSRYLVKRTGEKVFLECVQDMDHENMFWYRQDPGLGLRLIYFSYDVKMKEKGDIPEGYSVSREKKERFSLILESASTNQTSMYLCASSLSGGDNEQFFGPGTRLTVL.

The chain combines TRBV7-2 with TRBJ2-4; D ambiguous. CDR1 is SGHTA, CDR2 FQGNSA, per germline. V gave up 1 base and J gave up 6 bases, with 13 bases separating them. This CDR3 has 15 residues. The CDR3 sequence: CASSLDGGTGNIQYF. The CDR3, as DNA: TGTGCCAGCAGCTTAGATGGTGGAACGGGAAACATTCAGTACTTC. Variable domain in full (rest from reference TRBV7-2 and TRBJ2-4): GAGVSQSPSNKVTEKGKDVELRCDPISGHTALYWYRQSLGQGLEFLIYFQGNSAPDKSGLPSDRFSAERTGGSVSTLTIQRTQQEDSAVYLCASSLDGGTGNIQYFGAGTRLSVL.

This clone was seen once. V usage is TRBV20-1 and J usage is TRBJ1-2, with TRBD1 matching 7 bases. V shed 6 bases, J shed 4 bases, and the junction held 2 bases outside the gene matches. In germline, CDR1 is DFQATT, CDR2 SNEGSKA (reference sequence). The CDR3 runs 11 residues. The CDR3 region has the DNA TGCAGTGCCCAGGGGGGCTATGGCTACACCTTC. It specifies CSAQGGYGYTF.

A few counts support this clone. The V call is TRBV5-3, the J call TRBJ1-4, with unresolved D. TRBV5-3 is assigned to the ORF class and has an uncertain function. The CDR3 extends over 13 amino acids. V was shortened by 8 bases and J by 8 bases, with 16 bases between the two germline ends. In DNA form, the CDR3 reads TGTGCCAGGCCTCCTCGGGCGGGCGAAAAACTGTTTTTT. Encoded protein: CARPPRAGEKLFF.

The chain has TRBV9 and TRBJ2-3; a weak D match, TRBD1 (6 bases). V lost 3 bases and J lost 1, with 18 bases in between. This CDR3 has 17 amino acids. The germline V gene encodes CDR1 SGDLS and CDR2 YYNGEE. The CDR3, as DNA: TGTGCCAGCAGCGCTTATACAGGGTACGGCGGCACAGATACGCAGTATTTT. Protein: CASSAYTGYGGTDTQYF.